The 10 T cell receptor beta chains in this list originate from one sample, sequenced in a study of blood T cell repertoires in COVID-19. TCRdb's table, derived via immunoSEQ multiplex PCR, lists solely in-frame clones and lacks some. The sample has some 150,000 clones; just under 85% are singletons. The sequenced sample was peripheral blood. These receptor sequences come from a woman of 80 years or more with acute or convalescent COVID-19.

This chain links TRBV5-1 with TRBJ1-4, with TRBD1 matching 12 bases. CDR3 length: 15 amino acids. Trimming at V came to 4 bases and at J to 8 bases, leaving 6 bases not matched to a gene. From germline, CDR1 is SGHRS and CDR2 YFSETQ. CDR3 bases: TGCGCCAGCAGCGCGCGGGACAGGGGGCACGAAAAACTGTTTTTT. It specifies CASSARDRGHEKLFF. Together with reference TRBV5-1 and TRBJ1-4, the CDR3 gives the full variable domain: KAGVTQTPRYLIKTRGQQVTLSCSPISGHRSVSWYQQTPGQGLQFLFEYFSETQRNKGNFPGRFSGRQFSNSRSEMNVSTLELGDSALYLCASSARDRGHEKLFFGSGTQLSVL.

This clone was picked up one time. This chain links TRBV7-9 with TRBJ1-5, with D maybe TRBD1 (5 bases). Germline V gene data show CDR1 as SEHNR and CDR2 as FQNEAQ (reference sequence). Trimming took off 3 bases at V and 3 bases at J, with 15 bases between the two ends. This CDR3 has 16 residues. CDR3 protein: CASSLGGLIVNQPQHF. The DNA of the CDR3 is TGTGCCAGCAGCTTGGGGGGACTTATAGTCAATCAGCCCCAGCATTTT. Complete variable domain (other parts from reference TRBV7-9 and TRBJ1-5): DTGVSQNPRHKITKRGQNVTFRCDPISEHNRLYWYRQTLGQGPEFLTYFQNEAQLEKSRLLSDRFSAERPKGSFSTLEIQRTEQGDSAMYLCASSLGGLIVNQPQHFGDGTRLSIL.

The chain uses TRBV9 and TRBJ2-7; D is unresolved. Germline lookup yields CDR1 SGDLS and CDR2 YYNGEE. This CDR3 has 15 amino acids. Trimming cost V 2 bases and J 6 bases, with 18 bases left between them. The CDR3 loop reads CASSVGAGGIGEQYF. The CDR3 nucleotides read TGTGCCAGCAGCGTTGGTGCCGGCGGAATTGGCGAGCAGTACTTC. Full variable domain (outside the CDR3, taken from reference TRBV9 and TRBJ2-7): DSGVTQTPKHLITATGQRVTLRCSPRSGDLSVYWYQQSLDQGLQFLIQYYNGEERAKGNILERFSAQQFPDLHSELNLSSLELGDSALYFCASSVGAGGIGEQYFGPGTRLTVT.

This clone was recorded only once. The V gene is TRBV13, the J gene TRBJ2-2, with D maybe TRBD2 (5 bases). CDR1 and CDR2 (germline): PRHDT, FYEKMQ (reference sequence). The length of the CDR3 is 15 residues. Trimming cost V 7 bases and J 3 bases, with 15 bases left between them. CDR3 bases: TGTGCCAGCAACCCAAAAGCGGTTCACACCGGGGAGCTGTTTTTT. It specifies CASNPKAVHTGELFF.

The genes are TRBV29-1 and TRBJ2-7; D may be TRBD1 (6 bases). There are 14 residues in the CDR3. Germline V lookup: CDR1 SQVTM, CDR2 ANQGSEA. Trimming took 6 bases from V and 0 from J, leaving 15 bases between them. CDR3 amino acids: CSVSPTGSSYEQYF. CDR3 sequence (DNA): TGCAGCGTGAGTCCGACAGGTTCCTCCTACGAGCAGTACTTC.

This clone was picked up one time. V is TRBV4-1 and J is TRBJ1-5; the D gene is possibly TRBD1 (5 bases). The germline CDR1 and CDR2 sequences are MGHRA and YSYEKL. V gave up 1 base and J gave up 6 bases, with 10 bases separating them. The CDR3 totals 14 residues. CDR3 loop: CASSQGGRGQPQHF. CDR3 nucleotides: TGCGCCAGCAGCCAAGGGGGCCGCGGTCAGCCCCAGCATTTT.

This clone has just one count. Compared with germline, one end of the junction differs, possibly owing to a read error. The chain joins TRBV6-5 to TRBJ1-1, with no clear D. Germline V CDR1 and CDR2: MNHEY, SVGAGI. The CDR3 consists of 15 residues. CDR3 DNA: TGTGCCAGCACTAAATCCGGCGGGGTGAAGACTGAAGCTTTCTTT. This gives the protein CASTKSGGVKTEAFF.

The rearrangement joins TRBV27 to TRBJ1-1, with 7 bases aligning to TRBD1. The V gene end was trimmed by 7 bases and the J gene end by 1 base; junction bases not matched to a gene: 6. Germline V gene sequence: CDR1 MNHEY, CDR2 SMNVEV (reference sequence). The CDR3 loop spans 14 amino acids. The CDR3 DNA reads as TGTGCCAGCAAACGACAGGGAGAGAACACTGAAGCTTTCTTT. Protein: CASKRQGENTEAFF.

This clone appeared a single time. The V call is TRBV18, the J call TRBJ1-2; D gene unclear. Germline V gives CDR1 KGHSH, CDR2 LQKENI. Trimming stripped 3 bases from V and 5 bases from J, with 7 bases between. The CDR3 length is 12 residues. In DNA form, the CDR3 reads TGTGCCAGCTCACCCCCCGGGTATGGCTACACCTTC. Protein product: CASSPPGYGYTF.

This sequence joins TRBV4-2 and TRBJ1-5, with 8 bases matching TRBD1. The CDR3 sequence is 15 residues long. The V segment lost 3 bases and the J segment 4 bases; nucleotides outside the gene matches: 5. Germline V CDR1 and CDR2: LGHNA, YNFKEQ. In nucleotides, the CDR3 is TGTGCCAGCAGCCATACGGACAGGGAGAATCAGCCCCAGCATTTT. It translates to CASSHTDRENQPQHF.